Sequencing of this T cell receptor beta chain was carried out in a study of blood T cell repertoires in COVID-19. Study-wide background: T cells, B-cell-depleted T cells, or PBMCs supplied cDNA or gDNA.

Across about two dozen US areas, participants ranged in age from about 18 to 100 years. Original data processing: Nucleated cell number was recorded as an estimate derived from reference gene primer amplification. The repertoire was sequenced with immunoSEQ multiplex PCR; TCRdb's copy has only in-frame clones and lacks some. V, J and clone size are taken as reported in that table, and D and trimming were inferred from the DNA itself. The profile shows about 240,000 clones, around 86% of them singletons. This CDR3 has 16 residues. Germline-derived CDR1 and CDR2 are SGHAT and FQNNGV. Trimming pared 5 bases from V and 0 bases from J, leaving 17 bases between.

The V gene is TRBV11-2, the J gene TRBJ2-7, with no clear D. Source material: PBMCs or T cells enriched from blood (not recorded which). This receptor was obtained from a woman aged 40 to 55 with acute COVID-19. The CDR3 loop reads CASSQFLTDASYEQYF. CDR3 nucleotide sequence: TGTGCCAGCAGCCAGTTCTTGACTGACGCCTCCTACGAGCAGTACTTC.